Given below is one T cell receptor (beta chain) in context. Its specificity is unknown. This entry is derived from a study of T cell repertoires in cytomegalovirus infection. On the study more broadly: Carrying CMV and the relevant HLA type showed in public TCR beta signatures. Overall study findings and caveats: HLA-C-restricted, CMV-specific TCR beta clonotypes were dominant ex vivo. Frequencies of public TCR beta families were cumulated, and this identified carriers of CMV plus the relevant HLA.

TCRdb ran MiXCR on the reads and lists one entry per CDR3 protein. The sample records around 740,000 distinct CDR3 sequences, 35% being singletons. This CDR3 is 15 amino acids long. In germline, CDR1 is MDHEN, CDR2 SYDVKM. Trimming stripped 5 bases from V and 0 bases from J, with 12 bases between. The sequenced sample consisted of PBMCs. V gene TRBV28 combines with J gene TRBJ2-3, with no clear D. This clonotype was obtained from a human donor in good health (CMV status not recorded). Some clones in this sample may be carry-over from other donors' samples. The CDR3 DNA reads TGTGCCAGCAGTAGACCCCGCTCTAGCACAGATACGCAGTATTTT. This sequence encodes CASSRPRSSTDTQYF. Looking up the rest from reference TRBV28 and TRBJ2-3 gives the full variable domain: DVKVTQSSRYLVKRTGEKVFLECVQDMDHENMFWYRQDPGLGLRLIYFSYDVKMKEKGDIPEGYSVSREKKERFSLILESASTNQTSMYLCASSRPRSSTDTQYFGPGTRLTVL.